These 22 T cell receptor beta chains originate from one sample sequenced in a study of control samples from healthy donors and cancer patients. Method: immunoSEQ multiplex PCR; TCRdb's copy keeps in-frame clones and lacks some. The sample holds more than 75,000 clones, 70% to 80% seen once. Sequencing was done on a sample of blood. The receptors come from a young woman in good health.

The J gene is TRBJ1-5, the V gene TRBV2; no clear D gene. Germline-derived CDR1 and CDR2 are SNHLY and FYNNEI. Deletions cut 5 bases from V and 5 bases from J, with 13 bases between. The CDR3 is 14 amino acids. The CDR3 protein is CASSLRGNDQPQHF. The CDR3 DNA is TGTGCCAGCAGTTTACGGGGTAATGATCAGCCCCAGCATTTT.

The rearrangement links TRBV6-6 to TRBJ2-1, with unresolved D. Per germline, CDR1 MNHNY and CDR2 SVGAGI (reference sequence). CDR3 length: 16 amino acids. V shed 7 bases and J shed 9 bases, with 25 bases lying between them. DNA for the CDR3: TGTGCCAGCACCCTGGGGTTGGGAAGGGTGGTAATTGAGCAGTTCTTC. It codes for CASTLGLGRVVIEQFF.

This chain connects TRBV5-1 to TRBJ2-1; D gene ambiguous. The CDR3 contains 12 residues. Looked up from germline, CDR1 is SGHRS and CDR2 is YFSETQ. V gave up 4 bases and J gave up 9 bases, with 11 bases separating them. The CDR3 bases are TGCGCCAGCAGCCCGTCCATAGGTGAGCAGTTCTTC. Translating it yields CASSPSIGEQFF.

This clone has just a few counts. The CDR3 nucleotides are TGTGCCAGCAGCTTGGGACAGAGCCATTCACCCCTCCACTTT. Translating gives CASSLGQSHSPLHF. V is TRBV5-8 and J is TRBJ1-6; D might be TRBD1 (5 bases). This CDR3 has 14 residues. The V end lost 0 bases, the J end lost 8 bases, and 9 bases lay between the germline ends. From germline, CDR1 is SGHTS and CDR2 YDEGEE.

In this sample, this clone turned up once. The chain employs TRBV29-1 and TRBJ1-1, with no clear D. V gave up 6 bases and J gave up 1 base, with 12 bases separating them. This CDR3 has 13 amino acids. Germline loops: CDR1 SQVTM, CDR2 ANQGSEA. CDR3 amino acids: CSVGHKRNTEAFF. The CDR3 DNA reads as TGCAGCGTGGGCCACAAAAGGAACACTGAAGCTTTCTTT.

The genes are TRBV9 and TRBJ2-5; possible D gene TRBD1, 5 bases. This CDR3 is built from 15 residues. In germline, CDR1 is SGDLS, CDR2 YYNGEE. The V gene lost 0 bases and the J gene lost 2 bases, with 11 bases spanning the gap. The CDR3 reads CASSVAGAEQETQYF. In DNA form, the CDR3 reads TGTGCCAGCAGCGTAGCTGGGGCCGAACAAGAGACCCAGTACTTC. The whole variable domain, remainder taken from reference TRBV9 and TRBJ2-5, is DSGVTQTPKHLITATGQRVTLRCSPRSGDLSVYWYQQSLDQGLQFLIQYYNGEERAKGNILERFSAQQFPDLHSELNLSSLELGDSALYFCASSVAGAEQETQYFGPGTRLLVL.

The chain is built from TRBV30 and TRBJ1-6; no definite D call. CDR1 and CDR2 (germline): GTSNPN, SVGIG (reference sequence). The CDR3 contains 15 residues. V lost 4 bases and J 2 bases, leaving 12 bases between the germline ends. CDR3 sequence: CAWKEQQTYNSPLHF. The CDR3 nucleotides read TGTGCCTGGAAAGAACAACAGACCTATAATTCACCCCTCCACTTT.

The V gene is TRBV3-1 (or the pseudogene TRBV3-2), the J gene TRBJ2-5; 14 nucleotides line up with TRBD2. The V gene's germline CDR1 is LGHDT and CDR2 YNNKEL (reference sequence). The CDR3 is 16 residues long. V shed 4 bases, J shed 2 bases, and the junction held 3 bases outside the gene matches. CDR3 protein: CASSRLAGGPQETQYF. DNA for the CDR3: TGTGCCAGCAGCCGACTAGCGGGGGGGCCTCAAGAGACCCAGTACTTC.

V gene TRBV6-5 combines with J gene TRBJ1-5, with TRBD1 matching 8 bases. The CDR3 has 15 residues. The junction had 7 bases not matched to a gene; V was cut back by 5 bases and J by 4 bases. Germline-derived CDR1 and CDR2 are MNHEY and SVGAGI. This chain's CDR3 is CASSRTGMPNQPQHF. The CDR3 nucleotides read TGTGCCAGCAGTCGGACAGGGATGCCGAATCAGCCCCAGCATTTT.

The chain employs TRBV5-6 and TRBJ1-2; D is unclear. The CDR3 covers 13 residues. V was clipped by 0 bases and J by 2 bases, with 5 bases between them. Germline CDR1 SGHDT, CDR2 YYEEEE. The CDR3 here is CASSLGENYGYTF. In DNA form, the CDR3 reads TGTGCCAGCAGCTTGGGTGAGAACTATGGCTACACCTTC.

A note on this clone: Other nucleotide sequences in the sample specify the same CDR3. The V and J genes are TRBV18 and TRBJ1-5; 8 nucleotides agree with TRBD1. The CDR3 covers 13 residues. V was clipped by 3 bases and J by 6 bases; unmatched bases: 1. Germline V CDR1 and CDR2: KGHSH, LQKENI. CDR3 coding DNA: TGTGCCAGCTCACCTGGACAGGGTCAGCCCCAGCATTTT. It codes for CASSPGQGQPQHF.

V is TRBV29-1 and J is TRBJ1-2; D ambiguous. Deletions cut 0 bases from V and 5 bases from J, with 16 bases between. The CDR3 is 15 amino acids. Germline CDR1 is SQVTM and CDR2 is ANQGSEA. The CDR3 DNA sequence: TGCAGCGTTGAAGAGGGAGGGTGGGATAGATATGGCTACACCTTC. This translates into CSVEEGGWDRYGYTF.

The chain has TRBV7-3 and TRBJ1-2, with TRBD1 as a possible D gene (5 bases). CDR3 length: 13 amino acids. In germline, CDR1 is SGHTA, CDR2 FQGTGA. V lost 1 base and J lost 4, with 7 bases in between. The CDR3 nucleotides are TGTGCCAGCAGCTTAAGGCAGGGCTATGGCTACACCTTC. It translates to CASSLRQGYGYTF.

The rearrangement links TRBV7-9 to TRBJ1-5, with D possibly being TRBD1 (5 bases). Trimming pared 4 bases from V and 4 bases from J, leaving 8 bases between. Per germline, CDR1 SEHNR and CDR2 FQNEAQ (reference sequence). CDR3 size: 13 residues. The chain's CDR3 is CASSSGGNQPQHF. The CDR3 DNA reads TGTGCCAGCAGCTCGGGGGGTAATCAGCCCCAGCATTTT.

This chain connects TRBV4-1 to TRBJ2-3; D unclear. The CDR3 spans 17 residues. The V end lost 1 base, the J end lost 0 bases, and 14 bases lay between the germline ends. Germline CDR1 MGHRA, CDR2 YSYEKL. Written as DNA, the CDR3 is TGCGCCAGCAGCCAAGTCCTTAGAATTGCCAGCACAGATACGCAGTATTTT. It yields the protein CASSQVLRIASTDTQYF.

This chain links TRBV13 with TRBJ1-6; no firm D call. Trimming cost V 3 bases and J 8 bases, with 5 bases left between them. This CDR3 region has 12 residues. Germline values: CDR1 PRHDT, CDR2 FYEKMQ (reference sequence). The CDR3 DNA follows: TGTGCCAGCAGCTTCTTCGATTCACCCCTCCACTTT. Its translation is CASSFFDSPLHF.

V gene TRBV23-1 combines with J gene TRBJ1-2, with D perhaps TRBD1 (5 bases). TRBV23-1 is given ORF status, its function remaining uncertain. The CDR3 has 18 residues. The V and J ends lost 6 bases and 4 bases respectively, with 27 bases between them. The CDR3, as DNA: TGCGCCAGCAGCCTTGGGGCGGGCGAGAGTTTGGCTTGCTATGGCTACACCTTC. Translated, it gives CASSLGAGESLACYGYTF.

V usage is TRBV24-1 and J usage is TRBJ2-7, with 9 positions matching TRBD1. With V trimmed by 3 bases and J by 1 base, 18 bases remained unmatched. Germline CDR1 and CDR2: KGHDR and SFDVKD. This CDR3 is 20 amino acids long. The CDR3 loop is CATSDPPGQGLPSMSYEQYF. The CDR3 nucleotides are TGTGCCACCAGTGATCCTCCGGGACAGGGACTACCTTCAATGTCCTACGAGCAGTACTTC.

V and J are TRBV6-5 and TRBJ1-1; 8 nucleotides line up with TRBD1. In germline, CDR1 is MNHEY, CDR2 SVGAGI. Trimming took 2 bases from V and 3 from J; bases not matched to a gene: 8. CDR3 length: 16 residues. CDR3: CASSYGGVRGHTEAFF. In DNA, the CDR3 is TGTGCCAGCAGTTACGGGGGCGTCAGGGGGCACACTGAAGCTTTCTTT.

J is TRBJ1-2 and V is TRBV18; tentatively, D is TRBD1 (5 bases). Germline-derived CDR1 and CDR2 are KGHSH and LQKENI. The CDR3 consists of 13 residues. V was clipped by 6 bases and J by 8 bases, with 16 bases between them. CDR3 in amino acids: CASSPPQPGGYTF. In DNA, the CDR3 is TGTGCCAGCTCCCCCCCTCAGCCAGGGGGCTACACCTTC.

This chain joins TRBV6-4 and TRBJ2-3; TRBD1 is a possible D gene (6 bases). This CDR3 is built from 15 residues. Germline CDR1 and CDR2: MRHNA and SNTAGT. V dropped 2 bases and J dropped 1 base, with 10 bases sitting between them. CDR3 nucleotide sequence: TGTGCCAGCAGTGACCAGGCAGGGGGCACAGATACGCAGTATTTT. Its translation: CASSDQAGGTDTQYF.

The chain combines TRBV2 with TRBJ1-2; D is unclear. The length of the CDR3 is 13 residues. V lost 5 bases and J 7 bases, leaving 14 bases between the germline ends. CDR1 is SNHLY and CDR2 is FYNNEI in the germline V gene. The CDR3 protein is CASSRTLLGGYTF. The CDR3 nucleotides are TGTGCCAGCAGTCGGACTTTGCTCGGTGGCTACACCTTC.